Listed here are 21 T cell receptor beta chains from one sample, sequenced in a study of monozygotic twins with inflammatory bowel disease. One entry per CDR3 protein, without DNA, is what TCRdb gives after re-calling the 5' RACE reads. This repertoire includes over 100,000 distinct CDR3 sequences. Material for sequencing was blood. The receptors here all came from a human donor with ulcerative colitis or Crohn's disease, or a healthy co-twin of an affected twin (not recorded which).

This chain connects TRBV6-2 or TRBV6-3 to TRBJ2-7; TCRdb designates TRBD1, a call that cannot be tested without DNA. Germline loops: CDR1 MNHEY, CDR2 SVGEGT. This CDR3 comprises 16 residues. The CDR3 sequence is CASSYSGAGLSYEQYF.

The chain is built from TRBV7-2 and TRBJ2-5; TCRdb outputs TRBD2, but without DNA this stays unchecked. The CDR3 loop spans 12 amino acids. CDR1 SGHTA and CDR2 FQGNSA come from the germline V gene. The CDR3 region is CASSANRDSGYF.

This sequence joins TRBV2 and TRBJ2-2. There are 16 residues in the CDR3. Germline CDR1 SNHLY, CDR2 FYNNEI. CDR3 loop: CASSEVHPANTGELFF.

The gene calls are TRBV7-9 and TRBJ2-1; TCRdb reports TRBD2, a call that lacks DNA to check it against. Germline CDR1 is SEHNR and CDR2 is FQNEAQ (reference sequence). This CDR3 is built from 13 residues. The CDR3 loop reads CASLPSGRIEQFF.

J is TRBJ2-1 and V is TRBV20-1; without DNA, the TCRdb call of TRBD2 cannot be checked. In germline, CDR1 is DFQATT, CDR2 SNEGSKA (reference sequence). CDR3 length equals 15 residues. The CDR3 is CSARGFEGGYNEQFF.

J is TRBJ1-5 and V is TRBV11-2; TCRdb reports TRBD1, a call that lacks DNA to check it against. The germline V gene encodes CDR1 SGHAT and CDR2 FQNNGV. CDR3 length: 20 amino acids. This chain's CDR3 is CASSLERETGSTSSNQPQHF.

The CDR3 sequence is CASSLSILVYEQYF. The chain couples TRBV27 to TRBJ2-7. This CDR3 spans 14 amino acids. CDR1 is MNHEY and CDR2 is SMNVEV in the germline V gene (reference sequence).

J is TRBJ2-3 and V is TRBV21-1; the D call from TCRdb, TRBD2, cannot be confirmed without DNA. TRBV21-1 is tagged as a pseudogene. The CDR3 has 15 amino acids. The chain's CDR3 is CASSALAGGPDTQYF.

The V and J genes are TRBV5-5 and TRBJ2-3. CDR1 is SGHKS and CDR2 is YYEKEE in the germline V gene (reference sequence). The CDR3 has 14 amino acids. CDR3 in amino acids: CASHVDGYTDTQYF.

The chain has TRBV3-1 and TRBJ2-1; TCRdb's assignment of TRBD2 cannot be checked, as there is no DNA. This CDR3 comprises 16 residues. In germline, CDR1 is LGHDT, CDR2 YNNKEL (reference sequence). The CDR3 sequence is CASSQDITGGGNEQFF.

The rearrangement links TRBV11-2 to TRBJ2-7; TCRdb calls TRBD1, which cannot be checked without DNA. Germline CDR1 is SGHAT and CDR2 is FQNNGV. This CDR3 has 15 amino acids. The CDR3 loop is CASSFEGVLVGEQYF.

The chain uses TRBV20-1 and TRBJ2-1; the D gene TCRdb calls, TRBD2, cannot be checked with no DNA. Germline V gene data show CDR1 as DFQATT and CDR2 as SNEGSKA (reference sequence). This CDR3 is built from 17 residues. CDR3: CSARDPFQRGGGDEQFF.

This chain links TRBV5-6 with TRBJ2-2. The V gene's germline CDR1 is SGHDT and CDR2 YYEEEE. This CDR3 comprises 16 residues. The CDR3 loop reads CASSLGGLTDTGELFF.

The chain couples TRBV11-2 to TRBJ1-4; the TRBD1 assignment by TCRdb is unverifiable without DNA. Germline values: CDR1 SGHAT, CDR2 FQNNGV. The CDR3 runs to 18 residues. This chain's CDR3 is CASSLFITGQTTNEKLFF.

The CDR3 sequence: CASRQTGEAAEAFF. The rearrangement joins TRBV6-1 to TRBJ1-1; checking the TCRdb D call of TRBD1 is not possible without DNA. There are 14 residues in the CDR3. Germline CDR1 MNHNS, CDR2 SASEGT.

The chain employs TRBV12-3 or TRBV12-4 and TRBJ2-5; the D gene TCRdb calls, TRBD2, cannot be checked with no DNA. CDR3 length: 14 amino acids. The CDR3 loop reads CASSLGLVQETQYF.

The chain uses TRBV19 and TRBJ2-4; TCRdb's D call, TRBD1, is unchecked because there is no DNA. This CDR3 has 13 residues. The germline CDR1 and CDR2 sequences are LNHDA and SQIVND (reference sequence). This chain's CDR3 is CASSGGNKNMQYF.

The chain recombines TRBV28 with TRBJ1-3. Germline assignment: CDR1 MDHEN and CDR2 SYDVKM. The CDR3 contains 13 residues. The CDR3 reads CASSSEPGNTIYF.

The gene calls are TRBV6-6 and TRBJ1-2; TCRdb gives TRBD1 as the D gene, but with no DNA this cannot be confirmed. CDR1 and CDR2 from the germline V gene are MNHNY and SVGAGI (reference sequence). CDR3 size: 13 residues. CDR3 protein: CASSQQGAGGYTF.

The chain employs TRBV12-3 or TRBV12-4 and TRBJ2-2; the D call of TRBD2 rests on TCRdb alone, since no DNA is present to check it. CDR3 length: 13 amino acids. The CDR3 loop is CAGRLTNTGELFF.

V usage is TRBV20-1 and J usage is TRBJ1-6. The germline CDR1 and CDR2 sequences are DFQATT and SNEGSKA (reference sequence). The CDR3 length is 14 residues. The chain's CDR3 is CSVPANSYNSPLHF.